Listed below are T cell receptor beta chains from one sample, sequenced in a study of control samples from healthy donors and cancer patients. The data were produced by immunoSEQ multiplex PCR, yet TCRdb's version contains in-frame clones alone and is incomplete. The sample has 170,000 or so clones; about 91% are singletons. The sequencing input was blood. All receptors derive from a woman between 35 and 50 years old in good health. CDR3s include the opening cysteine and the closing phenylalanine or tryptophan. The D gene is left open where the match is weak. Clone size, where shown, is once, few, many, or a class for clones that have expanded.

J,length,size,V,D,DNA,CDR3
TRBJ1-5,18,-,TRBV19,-,TGTGCCAGTAGTATAGGGCAGTATAGCCTTTATAGCAATCAGCCCCAGCATTTT,CASSIGQYSLYSNQPQHF
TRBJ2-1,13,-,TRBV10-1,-,TGCGCCAGCAGCCTGGACAGCTACAATGAGCAGTTCTTC,CASSLDSYNEQFF
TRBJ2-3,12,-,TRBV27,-,TGTGCCAGCAAAGGGATCACAGATACGCAGTATTTT,CASKGITDTQYF
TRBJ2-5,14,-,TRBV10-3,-,TGTGCCATCAGTGCCACTAGTTCACAGGAGACCCAGTACTTC,CAISATSSQETQYF
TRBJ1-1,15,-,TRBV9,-,TGTGCCAGCAGCGTAGGGCAGCACCCGAACACTGAAGCTTTCTTT,CASSVGQHPNTEAFF
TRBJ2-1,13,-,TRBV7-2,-,TGTGCCAGCAGCTTGGGACTTTACAATGAGCAGTTCTTC,CASSLGLYNEQFF
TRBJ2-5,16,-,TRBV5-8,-,TGTGCCAGCAGCCCGTATCGCGGGGCCGCTCTGGAGACCCAGTACTTC,CASSPYRGAALETQYF
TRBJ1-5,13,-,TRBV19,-,TGTGCCAGTAGACGAACGTTGAGTCAGCCCCAGCATTTT,CASRRTLSQPQHF
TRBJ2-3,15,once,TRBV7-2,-,TGTGCCAGCAGCTTAGTTACCGGGGGCACAGATACGCAGTATTTT,CASSLVTGGTDTQYF
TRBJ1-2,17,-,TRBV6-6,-,TGTGCCAGCAGTCGGGTGATCATCGCTAGCAGCAACTATGGCTACACCTTC,CASSRVIIASSNYGYTF
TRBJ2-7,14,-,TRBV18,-,TGTGCCAGCTCATTGCCCGGGACCCTCTACGAGCAGTACTTC,CASSLPGTLYEQYF
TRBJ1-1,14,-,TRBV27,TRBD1,TGTGCCAGCAGCTTAAGACAGGGGTGGAATGAAGCTTTCTTT,CASSLRQGWNEAFF
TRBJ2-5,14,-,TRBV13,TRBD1,TGTGCCAGCAGCTCCTGGACAGGGGAAGAGACCCAGTACTTC,CASSSWTGEETQYF
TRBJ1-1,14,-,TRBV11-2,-,TGTGCCAGCCAGACGGGACATTTGAACACTGAAGCTTTCTTT,CASQTGHLNTEAFF
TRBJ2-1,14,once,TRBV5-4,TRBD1,TGTGCCAGCAGCTCAGGGGGCGATAGTTATGAGCAGTTCTTC,CASSSGGDSYEQFF
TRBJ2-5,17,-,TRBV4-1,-,TGCGCCAGCAGCCAAGATTTCACAGGCCAGTACCAAGAGACCCAGTACTTC,CASSQDFTGQYQETQYF
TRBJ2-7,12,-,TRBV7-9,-,TGTGCCAGCAGAAGCAGCAGGCACGAGCAGTACTTC,CASRSSRHEQYF
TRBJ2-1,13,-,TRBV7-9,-,TGTGCCAGCAGCTCGGAGGGCGGAGATGAGCAGTTCTTC,CASSSEGGDEQFF
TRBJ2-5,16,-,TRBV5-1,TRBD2,TGCGCCAGCAGCTTGGCCCGTGCGGGGGGACTTGAGACCCAGTACTTC,CASSLARAGGLETQYF
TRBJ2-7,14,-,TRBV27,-,TGTGCCAGCAGTTTAAGTCTCGGTCCCTACGAGCAGTACTTC,CASSLSLGPYEQYF
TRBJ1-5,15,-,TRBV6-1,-,TGTGCCAGCAGTGACGCGTCAAGGAGCAATCAGCCCCAGCATTTT,CASSDASRSNQPQHF
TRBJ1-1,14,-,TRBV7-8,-,TGTGCCAGCAGCCCACCAAACATGAACACTGAAGCTTTCTTT,CASSPPNMNTEAFF
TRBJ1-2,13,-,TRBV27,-,TGTGCCAGCAGTTTCCGGCAGAATAGTGGCTACACCTTC,CASSFRQNSGYTF
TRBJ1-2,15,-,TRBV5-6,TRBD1,TGTGCCAGCGTAGCGTACAGGGGCGGAAATTATGGCTACACCTTC,CASVAYRGGNYGYTF
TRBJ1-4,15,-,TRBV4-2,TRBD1,TGTGCCAGCAGCCAAGGAGACAGGGGTAGCGAAAAACTGTTTTTT,CASSQGDRGSEKLFF
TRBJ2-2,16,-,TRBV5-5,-,TGTGCCAGCAGCAGGGACCGGGGATCGAACACCGGGGAGCTGTTTTTT,CASSRDRGSNTGELFF
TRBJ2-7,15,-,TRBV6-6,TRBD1,TGTGCCAGCAGTTTACCGGGACAGGGGGTTTACGAGCAGTACTTC,CASSLPGQGVYEQYF
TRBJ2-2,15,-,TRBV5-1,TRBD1,TGCGCCAGCAGCTTGTTACAGGGGAGAACCGGGGAGCTGTTTTTT,CASSLLQGRTGELFF
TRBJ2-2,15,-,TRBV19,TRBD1,TGTGCCAGTAGTGTAACAGGGGAGCGAACCGGGGAGCTGTTTTTT,CASSVTGERTGELFF
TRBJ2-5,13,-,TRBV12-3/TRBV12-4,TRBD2,TGTGCCAGCATCCCCCGCGGCGGGGAGGGAAGACACTTC,CASIPRGGEGRHF
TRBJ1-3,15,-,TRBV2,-,TGTGCCAGCAGCGGGGGCGGGAGCTCTGGAAACACCATATATTTT,CASSGGGSSGNTIYF
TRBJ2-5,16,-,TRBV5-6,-,TGTGCCAGCAGCCTTAGGAGGGACCTGTCACAAGAGACCCAGTACTTC,CASSLRRDLSQETQYF
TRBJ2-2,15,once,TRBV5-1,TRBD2,TGCGCCAGCAGAACTAGCGGGCCGACCACCGGGGAGCTGTTTTTT,CASRTSGPTTGELFF
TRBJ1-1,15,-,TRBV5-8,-,TGTGCCAGCAGCTCCTCGGACAGCGGAAGGACTGAAGCTTTCTTT,CASSSSDSGRTEAFF
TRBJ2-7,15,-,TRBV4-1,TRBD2,TGCGCCAGCAGCGCCGCCGGGACTAGCGCATACGAGCAGTACTTC,CASSAAGTSAYEQYF
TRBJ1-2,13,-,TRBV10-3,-,TGTGCCATCAGTGAGTCTCCAGGTGATGGCTACACCTTC,CAISESPGDGYTF
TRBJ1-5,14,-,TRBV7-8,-,TGTGCCAGCAGCTTATCTTTTGGGGATCAGCCCCAGCATTTT,CASSLSFGDQPQHF
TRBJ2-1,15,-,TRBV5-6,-,TGTGCCAGCAGCTTGGGGCTGAGCTCCTACAATGAGCAGTTCTTC,CASSLGLSSYNEQFF
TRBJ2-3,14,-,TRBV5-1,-,TGCGCCAGCTACCTGGGGGATTTCGCAGATACGCAGTATTTT,CASYLGDFADTQYF
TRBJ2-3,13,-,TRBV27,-,TGTGCCCCCCCAACCTATGGCGCAGATACGCAGTATTTT,CAPPTYGADTQYF
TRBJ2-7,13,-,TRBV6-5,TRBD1,TGTGCCAGCAGGCAGGACAGGGGCCACGAGCAGTACTTC,CASRQDRGHEQYF
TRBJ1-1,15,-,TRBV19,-,TGTGCCAGTAGTCTCATGGGGGGAGGGGGCACTGAAGCTTTCTTT,CASSLMGGGGTEAFF
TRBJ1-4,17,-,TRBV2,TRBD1,TGTGCCAGCAGTGACCCCGGGACAGCCGATTTTGGCGAAAAACTGTTTTTT,CASSDPGTADFGEKLFF
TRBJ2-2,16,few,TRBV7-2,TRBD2,TGTGCCAGCAGCTTGAGCGGGGGGGCCAACACCGGGGAGCTGTTTTTT,CASSLSGGANTGELFF
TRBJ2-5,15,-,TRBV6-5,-,TGTGCCAGCAGTTACTCCGTCCTACCCGGGGAGACCCAGTACTTC,CASSYSVLPGETQYF
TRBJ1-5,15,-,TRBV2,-,TGTGCCAGCAGTGAAGCCGAGGGCCCCTATCAGCCCCAGCATTTT,CASSEAEGPYQPQHF
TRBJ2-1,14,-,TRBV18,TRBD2,TGTGCCAGCTCACCACCGTGGGAGGGTCATGAGCAGTTCTTC,CASSPPWEGHEQFF
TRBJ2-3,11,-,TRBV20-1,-,TGCAGTGCTAGAGGGGAAGATACGCAGTATTTT,CSARGEDTQYF
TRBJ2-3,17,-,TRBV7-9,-,TGTGCCAGCAGCTTAGGGGGTGAGGGGTTTTACGGAGATACGCAGTATTTT,CASSLGGEGFYGDTQYF
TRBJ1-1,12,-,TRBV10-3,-,TGTGCCATCAGCCCAGGCTACACTGAAGCTTTCTTT,CAISPGYTEAFF
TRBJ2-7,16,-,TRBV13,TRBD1,TGTGCCAGCAGCTTAGTTAAGGGACAGGCTATCTACGAGCAGTACTTC,CASSLVKGQAIYEQYF
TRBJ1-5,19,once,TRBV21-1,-,TGTGCCAGCAGCATCCGGACAGGGGAGAGGCCAAGGCGTGTCCAGCCCCAGCATTTT,CASSIRTGERPRRVQPQHF
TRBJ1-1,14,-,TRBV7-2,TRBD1,TGTGCCAGCAGCATGGGACAGGTGAACACTGAAGCTTTCTTT,CASSMGQVNTEAFF
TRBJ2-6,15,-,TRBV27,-,TGTGCCAGCAGTTTAAAGCACTCTGGGGCCAACGTCCTGACTTTC,CASSLKHSGANVLTF
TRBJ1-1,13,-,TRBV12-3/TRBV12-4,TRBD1,TGTGCCAGCAGTTCCGACAGGGGCGGGTCGGCTTTCTTT,CASSSDRGGSAFF